The 8 T cell receptor beta chains below all came from one sample that was sequenced in a study of PD-L1 blockade in urothelial cancer. Measured with immunoSEQ multiplex PCR; TCRdb has only the in-frame clones, and not every one. The table shows 85,000 to 100,000 clones, with roughly 90% occurring only once. The material sequenced was PBMCs, taken around atezolizumab (anti-PD-L1) treatment. These receptors were taken from a man in his 60s with urothelial cancer.

The V call is TRBV6-5, the J call TRBJ2-7; 16 nucleotides match TRBD2. Germline trimming cut 5 bases from V and 3 bases from J; bases unmatched to any gene: 1. Germline V lookup: CDR1 MNHEY, CDR2 SVGAGI. This CDR3 contains 15 residues. The CDR3 reads CASSGTSGGDYEQYF. The CDR3 coding sequence is TGTGCCAGCAGTGGGACTAGCGGGGGGGACTACGAGCAGTACTTC.

The chain employs TRBV14 and TRBJ2-7; TRBD1 matches 7 bases. The CDR3 is 11 residues long. The V and J ends lost 5 bases and 6 bases, in that order; junction bases with no gene match: 1. Germline V gives CDR1 SGHDN, CDR2 FVKESK. The CDR3 reads CASSYRGEQYF. DNA of the CDR3: TGTGCCAGCAGCTACAGGGGCGAGCAGTACTTC.

The V call is TRBV4-2, the J call TRBJ2-7; D may be TRBD2 (6 bases). This CDR3 spans 16 amino acids. The germline V gene has CDR1 LGHNA and CDR2 YNFKEQ. Trimming took off 1 base at V and 1 base at J, with 14 bases between the two ends. This CDR3 reads CASSQVGGTGSYEQYF. The CDR3 region has the DNA TGTGCCAGCAGCCAAGTCGGCGGGACGGGGTCCTACGAGCAGTACTTC.

This sequence joins TRBV29-1 and TRBJ1-5; the D is unclear. The V and J ends lost 6 bases and 1 base respectively, with 10 bases between them. CDR1 and CDR2 from the germline V gene are SQVTM and ANQGSEA. CDR3 length equals 13 residues. The CDR3 bases are TGCAGCGTGGCCTGGTCGAGCAATCAGCCCCAGCATTTT. This gives the protein CSVAWSSNQPQHF.

The CDR3 is CASSVRSSPRNEQFF. For the CDR3, the DNA is TGTGCCAGCAGCGTAAGGTCTAGCCCCCGCAATGAGCAGTTCTTC. The J gene is TRBJ2-1, the V gene TRBV9, with a tentative D call TRBD2 (5 bases). Trimming pared 1 base from V and 6 bases from J, leaving 14 bases between. Germline V gene sequence: CDR1 SGDLS, CDR2 YYNGEE. This CDR3 is 15 amino acids long.

The chain combines TRBV10-3 with TRBJ1-1, with D tentatively TRBD1 (5 bases). Germline CDR1 ENHRY, CDR2 SYGVKD. V shed 4 bases and J shed 4 bases, with 16 bases lying between them. The CDR3 has 15 residues. The DNA of the CDR3 is TGTGCCATCAGTGCCCTCGGCGGGGGATCCACTGAAGCTTTCTTT. This codes for CAISALGGGSTEAFF.

The chain has TRBV27 and TRBJ1-2; D not resolved. The CDR3 has 13 residues. V was pared by 5 bases and J by 7 bases, with 14 bases between. Germline assignment: CDR1 MNHEY and CDR2 SMNVEV (reference sequence). The CDR3 nucleotides are TGTGCCAGCAGTCCCCGAGGGCAAACTGGCTACACCTTC. Its translation: CASSPRGQTGYTF.

The chain combines TRBV9 with TRBJ2-5; 9 bases line up with TRBD2. This CDR3 region has 15 residues. After removal of 4 bases from V and 7 bases from J, the junction contained 11 bases not matched to a gene. Germline CDR1 is SGDLS and CDR2 is YYNGEE. The CDR3 DNA is TGTGCCAGCAGCTCCCGGGCGGGAGGGTCGGGGACCCAGTACTTC. It yields the protein CASSSRAGGSGTQYF.